The text below deals with one TCR beta chain. What it binds is not known. These data are taken from a study of radiation and T cells in renal cell carcinoma. On the study more broadly: Nephrectomy followed 15 Gy stereotactic body radiation by 4 weeks. Study findings and constraints: Top tumor clonotypes rose in blood 2 weeks post-radiation, then contracted.

Described time point: baseline pretreatment blood. Sample treatment: 15 Gy SBRT to primary tumor, nephrectomy 4 weeks later. After SBRT, blood was collected at 2 and 4 weeks, plus baseline. Clear cell pathology was present in this patient's renal cell carcinoma. Data came from immunoSEQ multiplex PCR; TCRdb stores just in-frame clones and leaves some out. Of 70,000 to 100,000 clones listed, over 75% are singletons. Sample: blood, taken from a patient whose treatment included radiotherapy and nephrectomy. The TCR originated in a man aged 60-69 years with renal cell carcinoma.

CDR3 nucleotides: TGTGCCAGCAGTGAAAGAGGGTGGAGTAATGAGCAGTTCTTC. It encodes CASSERGWSNEQFF. The chain has TRBV6-1 and TRBJ2-1, with D perhaps TRBD2 (5 bases). Germline loops: CDR1 MNHNS, CDR2 SASEGT. V was cut by 2 bases and J by 7 bases, with 12 bases left in between. This CDR3 is 14 amino acids long.